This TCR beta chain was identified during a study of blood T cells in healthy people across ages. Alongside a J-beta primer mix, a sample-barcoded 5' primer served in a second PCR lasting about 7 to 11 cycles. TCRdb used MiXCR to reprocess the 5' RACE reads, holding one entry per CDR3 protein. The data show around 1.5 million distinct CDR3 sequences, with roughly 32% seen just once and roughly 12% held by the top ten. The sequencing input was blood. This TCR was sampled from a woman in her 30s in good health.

The CDR3 DNA reads TGCAGTGCCGGAACCGATATTGGCTCCTACGAGCAGTACTTC. The encoded protein is CSAGTDIGSYEQYF. The J gene is TRBJ2-7, the V gene TRBV20-1, with D hard to call. The CDR3 is 14 residues long. Trimming took off 6 bases at V and 0 bases at J, with 15 bases between the two ends. Germline V CDR1 and CDR2: DFQATT, SNEGSKA (reference sequence).